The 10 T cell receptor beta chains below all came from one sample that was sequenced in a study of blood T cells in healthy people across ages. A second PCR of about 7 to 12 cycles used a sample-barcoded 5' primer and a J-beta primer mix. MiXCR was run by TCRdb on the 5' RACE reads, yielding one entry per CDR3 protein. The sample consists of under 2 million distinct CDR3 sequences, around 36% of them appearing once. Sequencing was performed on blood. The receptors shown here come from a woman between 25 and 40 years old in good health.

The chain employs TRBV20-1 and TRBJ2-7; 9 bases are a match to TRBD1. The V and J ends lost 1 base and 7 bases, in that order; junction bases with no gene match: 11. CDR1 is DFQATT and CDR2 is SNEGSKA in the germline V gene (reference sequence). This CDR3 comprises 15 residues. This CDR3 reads CSARGPGTGLKEQYF. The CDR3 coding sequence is TGCAGTGCTAGAGGGCCCGGGACAGGGTTGAAGGAGCAGTACTTC.

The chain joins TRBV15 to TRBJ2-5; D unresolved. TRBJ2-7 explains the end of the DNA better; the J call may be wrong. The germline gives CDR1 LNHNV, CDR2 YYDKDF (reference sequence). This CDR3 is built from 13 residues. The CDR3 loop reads CATSRDLSLEQYF. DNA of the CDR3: TGTGCCACCAGCAGAGATCTTTCCCTCGAGCAGTACTTC.

Here the CDR3 DNA reads TGTGCCAGCAGTGGACCGGGACTAGCGGACTACGAGCAGTACTTC. This encodes CASSGPGLADYEQYF. The chain uses TRBV28 and TRBJ2-7; 11 bases are a match to TRBD2. CDR1 and CDR2 from the germline V gene are MDHEN and SYDVKM. V shed 5 bases and J 3 bases; nucleotides not matched to a gene: 6. The CDR3 is 15 residues long.

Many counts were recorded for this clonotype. As DNA, the CDR3 is TGCGCCAGCAGCTTGGCGGCCGGGCGAGATACGCAGTATTTT. Amino acids: CASSLAAGRDTQYF. This chain links TRBV5-1 with TRBJ2-3; D gene unclear. The CDR3 is made up of 14 amino acids. V lost 0 bases to trimming and J lost 5 bases, with 10 bases between them. From germline, CDR1 is SGHRS and CDR2 YFSETQ.

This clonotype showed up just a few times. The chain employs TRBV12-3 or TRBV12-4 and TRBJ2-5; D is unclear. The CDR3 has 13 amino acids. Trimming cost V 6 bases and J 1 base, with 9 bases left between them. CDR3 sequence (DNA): TGTGCCAGCAGGGCCGCGGTCCAAGAGACCCAGTACTTC. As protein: CASRAAVQETQYF.

CDR3 nucleotides: TGTGCCAGCAGCGTAGACTGGACTAGCGGGGAGCTGTTTTTT. Amino acids: CASSVDWTSGELFF. The chain carries TRBV9 and TRBJ2-2, with 7 bases that match TRBD2. Germline CDR1 SGDLS, CDR2 YYNGEE. With V trimmed by 0 bases and J by 7 bases, 3 bases remained unmatched. The CDR3 consists of 14 residues.

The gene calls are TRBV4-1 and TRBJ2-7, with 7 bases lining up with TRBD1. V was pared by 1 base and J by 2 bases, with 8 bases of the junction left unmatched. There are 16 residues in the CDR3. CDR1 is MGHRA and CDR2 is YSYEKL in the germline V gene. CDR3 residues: CASSQAVTGTAYEQYF. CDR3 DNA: TGCGCCAGCAGCCAAGCAGTAACTGGGACAGCCTACGAGCAGTACTTC.

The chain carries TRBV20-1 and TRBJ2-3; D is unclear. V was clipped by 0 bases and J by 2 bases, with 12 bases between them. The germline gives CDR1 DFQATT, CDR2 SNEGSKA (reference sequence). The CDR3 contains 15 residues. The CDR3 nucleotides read TGCAGTGCTAGAGATCTTCAGCATCTCACAGATACGCAGTATTTT. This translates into CSARDLQHLTDTQYF.

CDR3 sequence reads: CASTPGQGGEGYTF. The CDR3 bases are TGTGCCAGCACCCCAGGACAGGGCGGCGAAGGCTACACCTTC. The V call is TRBV12-3 or TRBV12-4, the J call TRBJ1-2; 8 bases line up with TRBD1. This CDR3 spans 14 amino acids. V was pared by 7 bases and J by 8 bases, with 12 bases of the junction left unmatched.

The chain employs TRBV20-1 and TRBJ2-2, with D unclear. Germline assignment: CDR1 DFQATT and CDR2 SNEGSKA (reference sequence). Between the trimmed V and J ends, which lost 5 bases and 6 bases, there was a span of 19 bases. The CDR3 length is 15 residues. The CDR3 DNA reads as TGCAGTGCTGGCTATATCACCTCGCGACCCGGGGAGCTGTTTTTT. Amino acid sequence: CSAGYITSRPGELFF.